The 25 T cell receptor beta chains in this list originate from one sample, sequenced in a study of blood T cell repertoires in COVID-19. TCRdb's copy holds only in-frame clones and misses some; the assay was immunoSEQ multiplex PCR. The profile shows 300,000 to 400,000 clones, 75% to 90% of them singletons. Sequencing input: PBMCs or T cells enriched from blood (not recorded which). These receptors all come from a woman in her 30s who had been exposed to COVID-19.

The rearrangement links TRBV3-1 (or the pseudogene TRBV3-2) to TRBJ2-7; maybe TRBD1 (5 bases). The CDR3 length is 17 residues. The germline V gene encodes CDR1 LGHDT and CDR2 YNNKEL (reference sequence). Trimming shortened V by 2 bases and J by 2 bases, and 19 bases separated the two germline ends. Written as DNA, the CDR3 is TGTGCCAGCAGCCAATTCAACCAAAGGCAGGGCGCCTACGAGCAGTACTTC. Translation gives CASSQFNQRQGAYEQYF.

The chain recombines TRBV9 with TRBJ2-1; TRBD2 matches at 11 bases. V dropped 0 bases and J dropped 7; count of bases not matched to a gene: 6. The germline gives CDR1 SGDLS, CDR2 YYNGEE. The CDR3 spans 16 residues. Written as DNA, the CDR3 is TGTGCCAGCAGCGTAGCTACACTAGCGGGAGTAAATGAGCAGTTCTTC. It translates to CASSVATLAGVNEQFF.

J is TRBJ2-3 and V is TRBV3-1 (or the pseudogene TRBV3-2), with TRBD2 matching 7 bases. Trimming removed 0 bases from V and 2 bases from J; junction bases left unmatched: 5. CDR3 length equals 16 residues. Germline CDR1 is LGHDT and CDR2 is YNNKEL (reference sequence). The DNA of the CDR3 is TGTGCCAGCAGCCAAGATTCGGGAGGATCCACAGATACGCAGTATTTT. It specifies CASSQDSGGSTDTQYF.

In its sample, this clone was seen a few times. V is TRBV7-9 and J is TRBJ1-6, with D possibly being TRBD1 (6 bases). The CDR3 is 13 residues long. Per germline, CDR1 SEHNR and CDR2 FQNEAQ (reference sequence). V shed 1 base and J shed 14 bases, with 12 bases lying between them. As DNA, the CDR3 is TGTGCCAGCAGCTTAGAAGGGAGGGGGACCCTCCACTTT. Encoded protein: CASSLEGRGTLHF.

CDR3 nucleotide sequence: TGTGCCAGCAGTTTATCGGTGCCGGGATCCGCCCGTTCCTACGAGCAGTACTTC. It codes for CASSLSVPGSARSYEQYF. The chain links TRBV27 to TRBJ2-7, with D possibly being TRBD2 (5 bases). This CDR3 comprises 18 residues. Germline-derived CDR1 and CDR2 are MNHEY and SMNVEV (reference sequence). V was clipped by 0 bases and J by 1 base, with 19 bases between them.

V gene TRBV11-2 combines with J gene TRBJ1-1; no reliable D call. V was trimmed by 0 bases and J by 1 base, leaving 6 bases between them. The CDR3 runs to 14 residues. The germline CDR1 and CDR2 sequences are SGHAT and FQNNGV. The CDR3 loop reads CASSLEVANTEAFF. The CDR3 DNA reads TGTGCCAGCAGCTTAGAGGTAGCGAACACTGAAGCTTTCTTT.

The chain carries TRBV30 and TRBJ1-1; D is perhaps TRBD1 (5 bases). There are 13 residues in the CDR3. Per the germline V gene, CDR1 is GTSNPN and CDR2 is SVGIG (reference sequence). Trimming took off 4 bases at V and 11 bases at J, with 20 bases between the two ends. CDR3 loop: CAWTDAQGTAAFF. In nucleotides, the CDR3 is TGTGCCTGGACCGACGCTCAAGGGACTGCGGCTTTCTTT. The variable domain in full, completed from reference TRBV30 and TRBJ1-1, reads SQTIHQWPATLVQPVGSPLSLECTVEGTSNPNLYWYRQAAGRGLQLLFYSVGIGQISSEVPQNLSASRPQDRQFILSSKKLLLSDSGFYLCAWTDAQGTAAFFGQGTRLTVV.

J is TRBJ1-4 and V is TRBV6-5; 10 nucleotides align to TRBD1. CDR3 size: 15 residues. Germline V gene sequence: CDR1 MNHEY, CDR2 SVGAGI. With 5 bases clipped from V and 5 bases from J, the junction kept 5 bases outside the gene matches. The CDR3 bases are TGTGCCAGCAGTAGGACGGGACAGGGGAATGAAAAACTGTTTTTT. It encodes CASSRTGQGNEKLFF.

V is TRBV7-9 and J is TRBJ2-7; 10 bases map to TRBD2. The CDR3 extends over 15 amino acids. Germline V lookup: CDR1 SEHNR, CDR2 FQNEAQ (reference sequence). With V trimmed by 7 bases and J by 2 bases, 8 bases remained unmatched. CDR3 amino acids: CASTPSAGGPYEQYF. The CDR3 DNA is TGTGCCAGCACCCCCTCAGCGGGAGGGCCCTACGAGCAGTACTTC.

The chain is built from TRBV2 and TRBJ1-4, with D possibly being TRBD1 (5 bases). V was trimmed by 6 bases and J by 5 bases, leaving 10 bases between them. The CDR3 loop spans 13 amino acids. Germline assignment: CDR1 SNHLY and CDR2 FYNNEI. CDR3 residues: CASSLGRNEKLFF. The CDR3 DNA sequence: TGTGCCAGCAGCTTGGGGCGAAATGAAAAACTGTTTTTT.

The sample holds a few counts of this clone. The V gene is TRBV21-1, the J gene TRBJ1-3; the D segment call TRBD1 is taken from the table without a DNA check. TRBV21-1 is tagged as a pseudogene. The CDR3 has 18 amino acids. In DNA, the CDR3 is TGTGCCAGCAGCAAAGGCATTTTGTACGGCAGGGGTGGAAACACCATATATTTT. Translated, it gives CASSKGILYGRGGNTIYF.

V usage is TRBV21-1 and J usage is TRBJ1-2. TRBV21-1 is a known pseudogene. This CDR3 is 19 amino acids long. The CDR3 bases are TGTGCCAGCAGCAAAGAGGCGGGGGGCTCTTTACCCCTTAACTATGGCTACACCTTC. Protein product: CASSKEAGGSLPLNYGYTF.

V usage is TRBV4-2 and J usage is TRBJ2-1; possible D gene TRBD2, 7 bases. Trimming shortened V by 4 bases and J by 7 bases, and 14 bases separated the two germline ends. The CDR3 is made up of 14 amino acids. Germline CDR1 is LGHNA and CDR2 is YNFKEQ. This CDR3 is CASSPGGRENEQFF. The CDR3 DNA sequence: TGTGCCAGCAGCCCTGGGGGGCGGGAGAATGAGCAGTTCTTC.

This rearrangement joins TRBV3-1 (or the pseudogene TRBV3-2) to TRBJ2-1, with TRBD2 matching 10 bases. Unmatched junction bases numbered 0, after V lost 3 bases and J lost 7 bases. This CDR3 has 13 amino acids. CDR1 LGHDT and CDR2 YNNKEL come from the germline V gene (reference sequence). The CDR3 spells CASSQTSGNEQFF. CDR3 DNA: TGTGCCAGCAGCCAGACTAGCGGGAATGAGCAGTTCTTC.

The J gene is TRBJ1-5, the V gene TRBV15; the D gene is possibly TRBD1 (5 bases). The CDR3 is 14 residues long. In germline, CDR1 is LNHNV, CDR2 YYDKDF (reference sequence). The V end was cut by 6 bases, the J end by 3 bases, with 12 bases between. The CDR3, as DNA: TGTGCCACCAGTCAGGTGACAGACAATCAGCCCCAGCATTTT. As protein: CATSQVTDNQPQHF.

The chain carries TRBV5-1 and TRBJ2-1, with D possibly matching TRBD1 (6 bases). Germline V gives CDR1 SGHRS, CDR2 YFSETQ. Trimming removed 2 bases from V and 2 bases from J, with 11 bases in between. CDR3 size: 15 residues. The CDR3 protein is CASSFGQGPYNEQFF. CDR3 nucleotide sequence: TGCGCCAGCAGCTTCGGGCAGGGGCCCTACAATGAGCAGTTCTTC.

J is TRBJ2-5 and V is TRBV5-4; no clear D. Germline lookup yields CDR1 SGHNT and CDR2 YYREEE (reference sequence). The CDR3 totals 12 residues. Trimming took off 1 base at V and 3 bases at J, with 4 bases between the two ends. The CDR3 sequence is CASSLSEETQYF. The CDR3 region has the DNA TGTGCCAGCAGCTTGTCGGAAGAGACCCAGTACTTC.

V is TRBV6-5 and J is TRBJ1-2; the D is unclear. The CDR3 spans 14 residues. The V gene lost 6 bases and the J gene lost 3 bases, with 14 bases spanning the gap. CDR1 MNHEY and CDR2 SVGAGI come from the germline V gene. DNA for the CDR3: TGTGCCAGCAGCCCCCGGGGTCGAGACTATGGCTACACCTTC. It translates to CASSPRGRDYGYTF.

V gene TRBV28 combines with J gene TRBJ1-2, with 7 positions matching TRBD1. The CDR3 runs to 17 residues. V shed 7 bases and J 0 bases; nucleotides not matched to a gene: 14. The germline V gene has CDR1 MDHEN and CDR2 SYDVKM. The CDR3 protein is CASTYRGNRGANYGYTF. CDR3 nucleotide sequence: TGTGCCAGCACCTACAGGGGAAACAGGGGAGCTAACTATGGCTACACCTTC.

The CDR3 protein is CASSATSGAYEQYF. In DNA form, the CDR3 reads TGTGCTAGTTCCGCGACTAGCGGGGCCTACGAGCAGTACTTC. The V gene is TRBV12-5, the J gene TRBJ2-7; 11 nucleotides agree with TRBD2. Trimming cost V 8 bases and J 2 bases; bases outside gene matches: 5. Per germline, CDR1 LGHNT and CDR2 FRNRAP. This CDR3 is built from 14 residues.

V usage is TRBV28 and J usage is TRBJ1-5; TRBD1 might be the D (6 bases). Germline loops: CDR1 MDHEN, CDR2 SYDVKM. The CDR3 extends over 14 amino acids. The ends were cut back, 10 bases at V and 4 bases at J, with 17 bases in the middle. DNA of the CDR3: TGTGCCACCTATGAAACAGGGCGGAATCAGCCCCAGCATTTT. This codes for CATYETGRNQPQHF.

The chain is built from TRBV28 and TRBJ2-7; D not certain. The germline V gene encodes CDR1 MDHEN and CDR2 SYDVKM. CDR3 length: 13 amino acids. Between the trimmed V and J ends, which lost 3 bases and 2 bases, there was a span of 8 bases. CDR3 loop: CASSLRQPYEQYF. The CDR3 coding sequence is TGTGCCAGCAGTTTGCGACAACCCTACGAGCAGTACTTC.

CDR3 sequence: CASSLANEDEQFF. Here the CDR3 DNA reads TGTGCCAGCAGCTTAGCGAATGAGGATGAGCAGTTCTTC. V usage is TRBV7-9 and J usage is TRBJ2-1, with unresolved D. Trimming left V 0 bases short and J 8 bases short, with 8 bases between. The CDR3 length is 13 residues. Germline lookup yields CDR1 SEHNR and CDR2 FQNEAQ (reference sequence).

The chain carries TRBV7-8 and TRBJ2-5; the match to TRBD2 covers 12 bases. Trimming removed 3 bases from V and 8 bases from J; junction bases left unmatched: 10. Germline CDR1 reads SGHVS; CDR2 reads FQNEAQ. This CDR3 is 16 amino acids long. The CDR3 DNA sequence: TGTGCCAGCAGCTTTCGGACTAGCGGGACCCAGGGTACCCAGTACTTC. Amino acid sequence: CASSFRTSGTQGTQYF.

The genes are TRBV29-1 and TRBJ1-1; D is unclear. The germline V gene has CDR1 SQVTM and CDR2 ANQGSEA. This CDR3 has 15 amino acids. Trimming took off 0 bases at V and 1 base at J, with 12 bases between the two ends. The CDR3 region has the DNA TGCAGCGTTGAAGATCATAGGAGATGGAACACTGAAGCTTTCTTT. Residues: CSVEDHRRWNTEAFF.